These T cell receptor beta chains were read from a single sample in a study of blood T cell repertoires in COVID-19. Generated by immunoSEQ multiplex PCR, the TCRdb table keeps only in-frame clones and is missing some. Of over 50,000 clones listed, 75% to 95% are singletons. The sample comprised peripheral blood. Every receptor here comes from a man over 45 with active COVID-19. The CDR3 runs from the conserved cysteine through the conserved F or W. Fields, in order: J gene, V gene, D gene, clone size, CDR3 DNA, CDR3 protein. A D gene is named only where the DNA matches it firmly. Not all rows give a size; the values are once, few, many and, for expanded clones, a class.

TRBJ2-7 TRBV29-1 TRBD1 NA TGCAGCGGCCGGACAGGGGGCGTCGAGCAGTACTTC CSGRTGGVEQYF
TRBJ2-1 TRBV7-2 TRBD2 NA TGTGCCAGCAGCGCAGCACTAGCGGGAGGATTATACTCCTACAATGAGCAGTTCTTC CASSAALAGGLYSYNEQFF
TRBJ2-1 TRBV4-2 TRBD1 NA TGTGCCAGCAGCCAGGACAGGGGGGATTACAATGAGCAGTTCTTC CASSQDRGDYNEQFF
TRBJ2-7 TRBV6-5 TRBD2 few TGTGCCAGCAGTTATTTAGCGGGAGTGAGCCACGAGCAGTACTTC CASSYLAGVSHEQYF
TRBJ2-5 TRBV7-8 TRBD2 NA TGTGCCAGCAGCTCCCTCTTTGGCGGGGGGGCCGTAGAGACCCAGTACTTC CASSSLFGGGAVETQYF
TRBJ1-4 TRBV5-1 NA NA TGCGCCAGCAGCTTCAGGGGATCGGATGAAAAACTGTTTTTT CASSFRGSDEKLFF
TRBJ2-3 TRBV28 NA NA TGTGCCAGCAGTTTATCAAGCCCCCAGGGGACGCAGTATTTT CASSLSSPQGTQYF
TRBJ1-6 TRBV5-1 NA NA TGCGCCAGCAGCTTGCTTACGGGTGACGACTCACCCCTCCACTTT CASSLLTGDDSPLHF
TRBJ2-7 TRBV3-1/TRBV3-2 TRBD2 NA TGTGCCAGCAGCTTACACGGGTCGGGGGGGGTGGTAACGCAGTACTTC CASSLHGSGGVVTQYF
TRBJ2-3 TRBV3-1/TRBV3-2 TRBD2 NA TGTGCCAGCAGCCCAGGCGGGGTCCAGCGGGGGACCCCTATCACAGATACGCAGTATTTT CASSPGGVQRGTPITDTQYF
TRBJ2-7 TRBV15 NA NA TGTGCCACCAGCACGCAGAGGTTCTCCTACGAGCAGTACTTC CATSTQRFSYEQYF
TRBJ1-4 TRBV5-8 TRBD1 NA TGTGCCAGCAGCCTTCGGGACAGGGGGTCTGAAAAACTGTTTTTT CASSLRDRGSEKLFF
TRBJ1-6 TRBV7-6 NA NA TGTGCCAGCAGTTCGAACTCGGGGAGGAATTCACCCCTCCACTTT CASSSNSGRNSPLHF
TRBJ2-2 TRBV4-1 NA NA TGCGCCAGCAGTCCGGGACTGCCAGAGGAGCTGTTTTTT CASSPGLPEELFF
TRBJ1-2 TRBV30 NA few TGTGCCTGGAGTGCGAGGCGGGTGGGGTATGGCTACACCTTC CAWSARRVGYGYTF
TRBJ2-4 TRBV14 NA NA TGTGCCAGCAGCCAACCAGGGGCCATCTGGGACATTCAGTACTTC CASSQPGAIWDIQYF
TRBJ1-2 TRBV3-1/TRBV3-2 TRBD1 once TGTGCCAGCAGCCCTCCGGGACAGGGGGCGCGGGGCTATGGCTACACCTTC CASSPPGQGARGYGYTF
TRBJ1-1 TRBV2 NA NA TGTGCCAGCAAATTGGAAACGACAGGCGAAGCTTTCTTT CASKLETTGEAFF
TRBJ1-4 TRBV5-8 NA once TGTGCCAGCAGCTTGGGGACGGGGGGTGAAAAACTGTTTTTT CASSLGTGGEKLFF
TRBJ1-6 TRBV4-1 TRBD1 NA TGCGCCAGCAGCCAAGGGGGACAGGGGAGCTCCTATAATTCACCCCTCCACTTT CASSQGGQGSSYNSPLHF
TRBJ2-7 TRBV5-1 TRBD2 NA TGCGCCAGCAGCTTGGCGACCGGGACTAGGGGTGGCGAGCAGTACTTC CASSLATGTRGGEQYF
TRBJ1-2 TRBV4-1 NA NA TGCGCCAGCAGCCGGGGTTACGCCCCCGACAGGAATCATGGCTACACCTTC CASSRGYAPDRNHGYTF
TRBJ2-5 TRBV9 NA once TGTGCCAGCAGCGTCTCAGGATTAGTCCAAGAGACCCAGTACTTC CASSVSGLVQETQYF
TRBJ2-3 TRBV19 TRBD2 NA TGTGCCAGTAGTAAGAAGCGGGAGGGCACAGATACGCAGTATTTT CASSKKREGTDTQYF
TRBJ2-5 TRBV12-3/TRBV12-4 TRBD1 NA TGTGCCAGCAGGGTGACAGGGTCAGAGACCCAGTACTTC CASRVTGSETQYF
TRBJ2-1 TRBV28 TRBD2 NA TGTGCCAGCAGAACAATTGGCGGGGGGGAAGATGAGCAGTTCTTC CASRTIGGGEDEQFF
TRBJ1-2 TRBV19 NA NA TGTGCCAGTAGACCGGGGGGCTATGGCTACACCTTC CASRPGGYGYTF
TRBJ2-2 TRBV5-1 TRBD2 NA TGCGCCAGCAGACTGGGACTAGCGGGGGGCACCGGGGAGCTGTTTTTT CASRLGLAGGTGELFF
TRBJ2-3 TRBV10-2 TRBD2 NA TGCGCCAGCAGTGACCTTCCTAGCGGGGGCACAGATACGCAGTATTTT CASSDLPSGGTDTQYF
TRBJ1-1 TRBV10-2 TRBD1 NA TGCGCCAGCTTTCCGGGACAGAGGACGAACACTGAAGCTTTCTTT CASFPGQRTNTEAFF
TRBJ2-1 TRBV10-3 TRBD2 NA TGTGCCATCAAGGCGGGGAGCGGGACCTACAATGAGCAGTTCTTC CAIKAGSGTYNEQFF
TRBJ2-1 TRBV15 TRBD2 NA TGTGCCACCAGAGACCGTCGGGCTAGCGGGGCGTACAATGAGCAGTTCTTC CATRDRRASGAYNEQFF
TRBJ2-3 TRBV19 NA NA TGTGCCAGTAGTATAGCCCCCCATTCCGGTCCAGATACGCAGTATTTT CASSIAPHSGPDTQYF
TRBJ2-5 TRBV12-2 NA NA TGTGCAAGTCGCTTGCTGACTGGCTGGACCCAGTACTTC CASRLLTGWTQYF
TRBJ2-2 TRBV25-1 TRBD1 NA TGTGCCAGCGGCTACAGGGGGCCCAGCCCCGGGGAGCTGTTTTTT CASGYRGPSPGELFF
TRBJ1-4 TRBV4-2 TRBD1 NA TGTGCCAGCAGCCAAACAGGGGTGATCCCAACTAATGAAAAACTGTTTTTT CASSQTGVIPTNEKLFF
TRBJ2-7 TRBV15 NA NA TGTGCCACCAGCAGAGACGGGCAGGGCTACGAGCAGTACTTC CATSRDGQGYEQYF
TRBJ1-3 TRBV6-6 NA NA TGTGCCAGCAGACTGCGGGGCGGAAACTCTGGAAACACCATATATTTT CASRLRGGNSGNTIYF
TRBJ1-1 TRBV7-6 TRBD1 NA TGTGCCAGCAGCTTAGGGGGGACAGGGGTGAGTGAAGCTTTCTTT CASSLGGTGVSEAFF
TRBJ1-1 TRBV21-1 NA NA TGTGCCAGCAGCCGGGACAAGCACACTGAAGCTTTCTTT CASSRDKHTEAFF
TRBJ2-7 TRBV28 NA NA TGTGCCAGCAGTTTTAGGACAGCCTACGAGCAGTACTTC CASSFRTAYEQYF
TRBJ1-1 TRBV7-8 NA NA TGTGCCAGCAGACACAAAGGGGGCACTGAAGCTTTCTTT CASRHKGGTEAFF
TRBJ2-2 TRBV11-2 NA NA TGTGCCAGCAGAGGCGGATCGAACACCGGGGAGCTGTTTTTT CASRGGSNTGELFF
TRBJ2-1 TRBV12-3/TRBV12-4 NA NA TGTGCCAGCAGTTTCGTTACAAACAATGAGCAGTTCTTC CASSFVTNNEQFF
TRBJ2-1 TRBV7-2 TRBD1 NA TGTGCCAGCAGCTTAGCCCAGGGGGCCTCCCTTAATGAGCAGTTCTTC CASSLAQGASLNEQFF
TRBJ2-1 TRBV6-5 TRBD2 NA TGTGCCAGCAGCCTCCTAGCGGGAGAGCACAATGAGCAGTTCTTC CASSLLAGEHNEQFF
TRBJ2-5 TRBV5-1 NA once TGCGCCAGCAGCTTGGACTACCAAGAGACCCAGTACTTC CASSLDYQETQYF
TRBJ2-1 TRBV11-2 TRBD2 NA TGTGCCAGCAGCTTATATAGCGGGGGGTATTACAATGAGCAGTTCTTC CASSLYSGGYYNEQFF
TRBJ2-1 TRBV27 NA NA TGTGCCAGCAGTCCGGATCGGACGACAGATGAGCAGTTCTTC CASSPDRTTDEQFF